These 2 T cell receptor beta chains came from one sample sequenced in a study of post-analysis software for immune sequencing data. Study-wide results and caveats: In patients, TRBV5-6, TRBV5-1 and TRBV20-1 belonged to 4 or 5 TRBV segments found more frequently than in controls.

Unique molecular identifiers were built into the TCR beta cDNA libraries. Each CDR3 protein is one row after TCRdb ran MiXCR on the PCR reads. The sample has roughly 540,000 distinct CDR3 sequences, 34% seen once. Their specific antigens are unknown. Material: blood. Source of these receptors: a girl aged 2 to 17 with multiple sclerosis.

This clonotype was picked up a small number of times. The chain combines TRBV6-1 with TRBJ2-7, with TRBD1 matching 7 bases. CDR3 length equals 17 residues. Trimming took 6 bases from V and 1 from J; bases not matched to a gene: 15. Germline CDR1 reads MNHNS; CDR2 reads SASEGT. CDR3 DNA sequence: TGTGCCAGCAGCCGCCCCACCCGGGACAGTTTATCCTACGAGCAGTACTTC. Amino acid sequence: CASSRPTRDSLSYEQYF.

The chain joins TRBV27 to TRBJ1-1, with D tentatively TRBD1 (6 bases). Trimming shortened V by 1 base and J by 1 base, and 13 bases separated the two germline ends. In germline, CDR1 is MNHEY, CDR2 SMNVEV (reference sequence). This CDR3 has 16 residues. The CDR3 spells CASSLYREWRNTEAFF. The CDR3 coding sequence is TGTGCCAGCAGTTTATACAGGGAGTGGAGGAACACTGAAGCTTTCTTT.